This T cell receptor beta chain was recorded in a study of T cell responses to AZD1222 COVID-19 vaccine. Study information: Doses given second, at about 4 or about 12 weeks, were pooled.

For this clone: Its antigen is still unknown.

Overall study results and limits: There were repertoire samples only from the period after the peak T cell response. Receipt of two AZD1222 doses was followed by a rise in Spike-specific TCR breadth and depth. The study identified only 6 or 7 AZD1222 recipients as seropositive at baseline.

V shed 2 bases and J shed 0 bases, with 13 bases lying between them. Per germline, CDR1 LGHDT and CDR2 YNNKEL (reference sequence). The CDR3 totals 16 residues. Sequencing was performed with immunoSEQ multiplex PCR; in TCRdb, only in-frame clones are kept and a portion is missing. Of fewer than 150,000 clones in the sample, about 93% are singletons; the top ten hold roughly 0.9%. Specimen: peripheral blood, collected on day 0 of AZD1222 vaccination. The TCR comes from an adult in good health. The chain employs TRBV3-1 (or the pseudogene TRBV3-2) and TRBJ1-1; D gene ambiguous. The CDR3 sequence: CASSQRAGGLNTEAFF. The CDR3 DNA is TGTGCCAGCAGCCAAAGAGCCGGAGGGCTGAACACTGAAGCTTTCTTT.